This T cell receptor (beta chain) originates from a study of identical twins. The V and J ends lost 2 bases and 8 bases respectively, with 15 bases between them. This CDR3 contains 14 residues. Via MiXCR, TCRdb re-called the 5' RACE reads, giving one row per CDR3 protein. Of a few hundred thousand distinct CDR3 sequences in the sample, over 8.5% are singletons; the top ten hold 2.5% to 3.5%. In its sample, this clonotype was seen many times. Its antigen remains unknown. Study-wide points: The models systematically underestimated how much out-of-frame TCR alpha was shared in monozygotic twins. Memory repertoires lacked the insertion deficit that abundant cord blood beta clonotypes showed. Invariant cells of the MAIT and iNKT types might have partly distorted the zero-insertion analyses.

The sample also formed part of further work on yellow fever vaccine responses in identical twins.

This TCR was sampled from a woman under 30 in good health. Sequenced: PBMCs. The genes are TRBV12-3 or TRBV12-4 and TRBJ1-1; TRBD1 is a possible D gene (6 bases). The CDR3, as DNA: TGTGCCAGCAGTTTAATGGGGGGCCGAGACGAAGCTTTCTTT. This sequence encodes CASSLMGGRDEAFF.